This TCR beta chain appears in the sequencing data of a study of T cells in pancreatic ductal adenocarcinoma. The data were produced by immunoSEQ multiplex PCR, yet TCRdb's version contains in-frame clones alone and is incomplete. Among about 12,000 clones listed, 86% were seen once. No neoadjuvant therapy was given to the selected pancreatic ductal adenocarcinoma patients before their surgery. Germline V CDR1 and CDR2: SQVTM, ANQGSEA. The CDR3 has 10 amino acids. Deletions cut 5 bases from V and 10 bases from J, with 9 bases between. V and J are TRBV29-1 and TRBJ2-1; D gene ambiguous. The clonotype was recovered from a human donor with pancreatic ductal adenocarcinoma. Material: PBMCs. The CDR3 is CSVHIYEQFF. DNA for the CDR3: TGCAGCGTTCATATTTACGAGCAGTTCTTC.